The sequence of this TCR beta chain was determined in a study of T cells in Graves' hyperthyroidism and ophthalmopathy. The investigators amplified TCR beta CDR3 regions from RNA transcripts. During a first-round RT-PCR of the TCR CDR3, the HTBI primer set was used. Via MiXCR, TCRdb re-called the multiplex PCR reads, giving one row per CDR3 protein. The data hold roughly 750,000 distinct CDR3 sequences, with roughly 17% observed a single time. For this clonotype: A much larger clone sits a single nucleotide away, making a read error possible.

This CDR3 is built from 14 residues. This clonotype was sampled from a man aged 18 to 30 with Graves' hyperthyroidism. The chain combines TRBV12-3 or TRBV12-4 with TRBJ2-1; no reliable D call. The sequencing sample was made of blood. The CDR3 sequence is CASSPGVSYNERFF. For the CDR3, the DNA is TGTGCCAGCAGCCCGGGTGTCTCCTACAATGAGCGGTTCTTC.